Below, 17 T cell receptor beta chains from the same sample are listed, as sequenced in a study of blood T cells in healthy people across ages. Sample-barcoded 5' priming and a J-beta primer mix drove a second PCR of about 6 to 12 cycles. TCRdb passed the 5' RACE reads through MiXCR, listing each CDR3 protein once. The repertoire holds more than 1 million distinct CDR3 sequences, with around 43% as singletons. Material for sequencing was blood. These receptors came from a woman aged 60-70 years in good health.

The gene calls are TRBV13 and TRBJ2-7; D could derive from TRBD1 or TRBD2 (5 bases each). V was cut by 1 base and J by 8 bases, with 15 bases left in between. CDR1 and CDR2 from the germline V gene are PRHDT and FYEKMQ (reference sequence). The CDR3 covers 14 residues. CDR3 region: CASSLEGGGGQQYF. The DNA for the CDR3 is TGTGCCAGCAGCTTAGAGGGTGGTGGGGGACAGCAGTACTTC.

This clonotype has more than one count but fewer than ten. This sequence joins TRBV28 and TRBJ2-2; D ambiguous. The germline V gene encodes CDR1 MDHEN and CDR2 SYDVKM. V was shortened by 3 bases and J by 2 bases, with 10 bases between the two germline ends. The CDR3 consists of 15 residues. The CDR3 reads CASSFPTGNTGELFF. Here the CDR3 DNA reads TGTGCCAGCAGTTTCCCGACTGGAAACACCGGGGAGCTGTTTTTT.

CDR3 nucleotides: TGTGCCAGCAGCCAAACTAGCGGGAAGGGAGTAAACATTCAGTACTTC. Protein sequence: CASSQTSGKGVNIQYF. The rearrangement joins TRBV14 to TRBJ2-5, with TRBD2 matching 10 bases. The DNA end is more similar to TRBJ2-4, so the J call may be wrong. CDR1 is SGHDN and CDR2 is FVKESK in the germline V gene. CDR3 length equals 16 residues.

V usage is TRBV19 and J usage is TRBJ2-7; 9 nucleotides match TRBD1. CDR1 is LNHDA, CDR2 SQIVND, per germline (reference sequence). V shed 6 bases, J shed 0 bases, and the junction held 15 bases outside the gene matches. The CDR3 is made up of 18 amino acids. CDR3 nucleotides: TGTGCCAGTAGCCGAAGCGGGACAGGGTCAAGCAGCTCCTACGAGCAGTACTTC. It codes for CASSRSGTGSSSSYEQYF.

This clonotype has only a few counts. The genes are TRBV20-1 and TRBJ2-7; D might be TRBD1 (5 bases). This CDR3 has 16 residues. Trimming left V 0 bases short and J 2 bases short, with 17 bases between. Germline assignment: CDR1 DFQATT and CDR2 SNEGSKA (reference sequence). This CDR3 is CSARDPRQTTTYEQYF. CDR3 DNA sequence: TGCAGTGCTAGAGATCCGCGACAGACAACTACCTACGAGCAGTACTTC.

The chain employs TRBV21-1 and TRBJ2-5; the table's D call TRBD1 went unverified against the DNA. TRBV21-1 is a pseudogene locus. The CDR3 runs 13 residues. This CDR3 is CASSQGYGETQYF. Written as DNA, the CDR3 is TGTGCCAGCAGCCAGGGTTACGGGGAGACCCAGTACTTC.

V is TRBV28 and J is TRBJ2-3; D may be TRBD1 (5 bases). Trimming left V 3 bases short and J 6 bases short, with 10 bases between. Germline CDR1 and CDR2: MDHEN and SYDVKM. The CDR3 has 13 residues. For the CDR3, the DNA is TGTGCCAGCAGTTTCGTAGGGGTTGATACGCAGTATTTT. This codes for CASSFVGVDTQYF. The variable domain in full, completed from reference TRBV28 and TRBJ2-3, reads DVKVTQSSRYLVKRTGEKVFLECVQDMDHENMFWYRQDPGLGLRLIYFSYDVKMKEKGDIPEGYSVSREKKERFSLILESASTNQTSMYLCASSFVGVDTQYFGPGTRLTVL.

This clonotype has at least ten counts. The chain couples TRBV29-1 to TRBJ2-7; TRBD1 or TRBD2 may be the D gene (5 bases each). The CDR3 has 12 amino acids. CDR1 SQVTM and CDR2 ANQGSEA come from the germline V gene. The germline V and J ends were trimmed by 2 bases and 5 bases, with 10 bases remaining between them. CDR3 region: CSVETMGDEQYF. CDR3 sequence (DNA): TGCAGCGTTGAAACTATGGGGGACGAGCAGTACTTC.

This clonotype was seen many times. The rearrangement links TRBV28 to TRBJ1-1; 8 bases fit TRBD1. This CDR3 is 15 amino acids long. Trimming removed 6 bases from V and 10 bases from J; junction bases left unmatched: 16. Germline assignment: CDR1 MDHEN and CDR2 SYDVKM. CDR3 DNA: TGTGCCAGCAGACCGGGACAGGTACCTTTCTGCGGAGCTTTCTTT. This codes for CASRPGQVPFCGAFF.

DNA of the CDR3: TGTGCCAGCAGTGCAGGCAGGGGGAGGGGGCAGTATTTT. It codes for CASSAGRGRGQYF. This chain uses TRBV2 with TRBJ2-3, with D tentatively TRBD1 or TRBD2 (7 bases each). The CDR3 is made up of 13 amino acids. Germline V CDR1 and CDR2: SNHLY, FYNNEI. V lost 4 bases to trimming and J lost 11 bases, with 16 bases between them.

This clonotype has a handful of counts. The rearrangement joins TRBV13 to TRBJ2-1; the D gene is possibly TRBD1 (6 bases). The CDR3 is 14 amino acids. Germline V gene lookup returns CDR1 PRHDT and CDR2 FYEKMQ (reference sequence). V was pared by 5 bases and J by 6 bases, with 14 bases between. CDR3 coding DNA: TGTGCCAGCAGCCTCCGGGACAATCTCAATGAGCAGTTCTTC. It codes for CASSLRDNLNEQFF.

This chain uses TRBV15 with TRBJ2-3, with 16 nucleotides matching TRBD2. From germline, CDR1 is LNHNV and CDR2 YYDKDF (reference sequence). The CDR3 is 17 residues long. Trimming took 6 bases from V and 0 from J; bases not matched to a gene: 3. CDR3 bases: TGTGCCACCAGGGGGACTAGCGGGAGGGATAGCACAGATACGCAGTATTTT. Encoded protein: CATRGTSGRDSTDTQYF. Full variable domain (rest looked up from reference TRBV15 and TRBJ2-3): DAMVIQNPRYQVTQFGKPVTLSCSQTLNHNVMYWYQQKSSQAPKLLFHYYDKDFNNEADTPDNFQSRRPNTSFCFLDIRSPGLGDTAMYLCATRGTSGRDSTDTQYFGPGTRLTVL.

The rearrangement joins TRBV28 to TRBJ2-3; unclear D gene. CDR3 length: 12 amino acids. V lost 7 bases and J lost 1, with 6 bases in between. Germline CDR1 reads MDHEN; CDR2 reads SYDVKM. CDR3 sequence (DNA): TGTGCCAGCAAAGTTGGCACAGATACGCAGTATTTT. Its translation: CASKVGTDTQYF.

This chain joins TRBV20-1 and TRBJ2-3; the D gene is possibly TRBD2 (5 bases). Germline CDR1 DFQATT, CDR2 SNEGSKA (reference sequence). CDR3 length equals 16 residues. Trimming left V 5 bases short and J 3 bases short, with 21 bases between. The CDR3 sequence is CSAHYSSGRPTDTQYF. The DNA for the CDR3 is TGCAGTGCTCACTACTCGTCGGGGAGACCTACAGATACGCAGTATTTT.

This CDR3 is CASSLTAGNGNQPQHF. CDR3 nucleotide sequence: TGTGCCAGCAGTTTAACAGCGGGCAATGGCAATCAGCCCCAGCATTTT. V is TRBV28 and J is TRBJ1-5; D is unclear. V was pared by 2 bases and J by 2 bases, with 13 bases between. This CDR3 comprises 16 residues. Germline V gene sequence: CDR1 MDHEN, CDR2 SYDVKM. The full variable domain, rest sourced from reference TRBV28 and TRBJ1-5, is DVKVTQSSRYLVKRTGEKVFLECVQDMDHENMFWYRQDPGLGLRLIYFSYDVKMKEKGDIPEGYSVSREKKERFSLILESASTNQTSMYLCASSLTAGNGNQPQHFGDGTRLSIL.

This clonotype has only one observation. This chain links TRBV7-2 with TRBJ2-3; 7 bases match TRBD2. Trimming at V came to 7 bases and at J to 4 bases, leaving 20 bases not matched to a gene. The CDR3 contains 18 residues. The germline gives CDR1 SGHTA, CDR2 FQGNSA. The CDR3, as DNA: TGTGCCAGCACCCCAGGACGAGGGAGGGCTGCTCTTTCAGATACGCAGTATTTT. This translates into CASTPGRGRAALSDTQYF.

With respect to this clonotype: The junction does not match germline at one end; this may be a read error. The chain carries TRBV10-3 and TRBJ2-5; D not resolved. Per germline, CDR1 ENHRY and CDR2 SYGVKD. The CDR3 sequence is 16 residues long. The CDR3 DNA sequence: TGTGCCATCAGTCGAAGTAGGGAAGTGGGTCAAGAGACCCTGTACTTC. Translation: CAISRSREVGQETLYF.